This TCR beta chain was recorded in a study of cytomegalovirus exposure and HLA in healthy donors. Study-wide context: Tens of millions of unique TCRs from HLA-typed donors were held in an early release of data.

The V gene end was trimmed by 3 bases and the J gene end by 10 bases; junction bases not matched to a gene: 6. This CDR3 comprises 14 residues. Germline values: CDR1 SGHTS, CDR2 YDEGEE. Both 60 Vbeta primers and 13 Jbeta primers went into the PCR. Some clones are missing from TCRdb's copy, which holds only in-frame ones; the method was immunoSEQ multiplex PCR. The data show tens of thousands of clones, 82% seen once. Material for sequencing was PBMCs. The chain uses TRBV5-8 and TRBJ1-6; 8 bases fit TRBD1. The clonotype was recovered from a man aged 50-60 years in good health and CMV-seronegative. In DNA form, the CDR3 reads TGTGCCAGCAGCTCTCAGGGGGCTTGGTCACCCCTCCACTTT. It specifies CASSSQGAWSPLHF.